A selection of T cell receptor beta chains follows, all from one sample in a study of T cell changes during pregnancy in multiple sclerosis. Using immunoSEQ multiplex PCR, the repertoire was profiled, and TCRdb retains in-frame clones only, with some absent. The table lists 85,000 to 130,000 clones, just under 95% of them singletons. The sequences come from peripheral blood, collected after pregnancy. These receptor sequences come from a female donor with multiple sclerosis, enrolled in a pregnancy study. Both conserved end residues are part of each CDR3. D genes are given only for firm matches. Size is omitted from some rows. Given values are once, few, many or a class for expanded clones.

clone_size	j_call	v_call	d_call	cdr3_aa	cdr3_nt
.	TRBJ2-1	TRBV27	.	CASSLEWRTINEQFF	TGTGCCAGCAGTTTAGAGTGGAGGACGATCAATGAGCAGTTCTTC
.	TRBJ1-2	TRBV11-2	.	CASSPRGGGYGYTF	TGTGCCAGCAGCCCCCGCGGGGGCGGCTATGGCTACACCTTC
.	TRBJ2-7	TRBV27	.	CASSPGYEQYF	TGTGCCAGCAGCCCCGGCTACGAGCAGTACTTC
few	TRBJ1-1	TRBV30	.	CAWSPGYTEAFF	TGTGCCTGGAGCCCAGGGTACACTGAAGCTTTCTTT
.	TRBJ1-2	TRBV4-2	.	CASSHATDNYGYTF	TGTGCCAGCAGCCACGCGACAGATAACTATGGCTACACCTTC
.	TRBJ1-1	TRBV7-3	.	CASSLAGNTEAFF	TGTGCCAGCAGCTTGGCAGGGAACACTGAAGCTTTCTTT
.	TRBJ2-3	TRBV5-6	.	CASSLERGTDTQYF	TGTGCCAGCAGTTTAGAGCGGGGCACAGATACGCAGTATTTT
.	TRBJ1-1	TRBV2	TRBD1	CASSVTTGGTEAFF	TGTGCCAGCAGTGTTACCACAGGGGGGACTGAAGCTTTCTTT
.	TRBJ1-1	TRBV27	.	CASSFRGAGLCF	TGTGCCAGCAGTTTCAGGGGCGCCGGGTTATGCTTT
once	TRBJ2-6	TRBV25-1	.	CASSATRGGAGANVLTF	TGTGCCAGCAGTGCCACACGAGGGGGGGCTGGGGCCAACGTCCTGACTTTC
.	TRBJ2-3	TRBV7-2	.	CASSPWAGRDTQYF	TGTGCCAGCAGCCCCTGGGCAGGTAGGGATACGCAGTATTTT
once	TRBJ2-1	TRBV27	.	CASSFLAIDNEQFF	TGTGCCAGCAGTTTCTTAGCGATCGACAATGAGCAGTTCTTC
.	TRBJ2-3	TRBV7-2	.	CASSLASIITDTQYF	TGTGCCAGCAGCTTGGCATCCATCATCACAGATACGCAGTATTTT
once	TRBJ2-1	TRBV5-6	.	CASSQGTPYNEQFF	TGTGCCAGCAGCCAGGGGACACCATACAATGAGCAGTTCTTC
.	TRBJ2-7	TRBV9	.	CASSVADSSSYEQYF	TGTGCCAGCAGCGTAGCGGACAGCTCCTCCTACGAGCAGTACTTC
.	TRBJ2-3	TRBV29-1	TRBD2	CSLGGRVTDTQYF	TGCAGCCTGGGCGGGAGGGTCACAGATACGCAGTATTTT
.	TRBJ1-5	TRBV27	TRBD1	CASSLNRGYNQPQHF	TGTGCCAGCAGTCTTAACAGGGGGTACAATCAGCCCCAGCATTTT
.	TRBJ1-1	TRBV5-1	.	CASSLDGGGEAFF	TGCGCCAGCAGCTTGGACGGGGGAGGTGAAGCTTTCTTT
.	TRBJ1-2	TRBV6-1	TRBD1	CASSGTGYGYTF	TGTGCCAGCAGTGGGACAGGCTATGGCTACACCTTC
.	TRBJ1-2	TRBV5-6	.	CASSLPRGTRRGNYGYTF	TGTGCCAGCAGCTTGCCCCGGGGGACTCGTCGAGGGAACTATGGCTACACCTTC